The 15 T cell receptor beta chains below come from one sample, sequenced in a study of blood T cell repertoires in COVID-19. TCRdb keeps only in-frame clones here, not all; method: immunoSEQ multiplex PCR. Altogether 380,000 or so clones are present, over 75% being singletons, with the ten largest covering 1.3%. Sample: PBMCs or T cells enriched from blood (not recorded which). The receptors were sampled from a young man who had recovered from COVID-19.

The rearrangement joins TRBV6-5 to TRBJ1-6, with 9 bases matching TRBD1. This CDR3 has 15 amino acids. Germline V gene data show CDR1 as MNHEY and CDR2 as SVGAGI. V lost 8 bases and J lost 7; bases outside the gene matches: 9. The CDR3 loop is CASGTQGARNSPLHF. The CDR3, as DNA: TGTGCCAGCGGGACACAGGGGGCAAGAAATTCACCCCTCCACTTT.

This clone was seen just once. The chain combines TRBV11-2 with TRBJ1-2, with 8 bases fitting TRBD1. From germline, CDR1 is SGHAT and CDR2 FQNNGV. The J segment lost 7 bases and the V segment lost 3 bases, leaving 10 bases of the junction unmatched. The CDR3 has 15 amino acids. In DNA, the CDR3 is TGTGCCAGCAGCTTCACAGGGGGGCCGCGGAGTGGCTACACCTTC. Encoded protein: CASSFTGGPRSGYTF.

The chain joins TRBV11-2 to TRBJ2-7, with D hard to call. The CDR3 length is 18 residues. The germline V gene has CDR1 SGHAT and CDR2 FQNNGV. The V and J ends lost 0 bases and 2 bases respectively, with 20 bases between them. The DNA for the CDR3 is TGTGCCAGCAGCTTAGAACTTATGGGTAGCCGAAATCCCTACGAGCAGTACTTC. Amino acid sequence: CASSLELMGSRNPYEQYF.

This clone turned up a few times. The chain employs TRBV5-1 and TRBJ1-1; TRBD1 matches 9 bases. V shed 2 bases, J shed 0 bases, and the junction held 5 bases outside the gene matches. CDR1 is SGHRS, CDR2 YFSETQ, per germline. There are 16 residues in the CDR3. The CDR3 protein is CASSLGQGTMNTEAFF. DNA for the CDR3: TGCGCCAGCAGCTTAGGACAGGGGACGATGAACACTGAAGCTTTCTTT.

The V call is TRBV27, the J call TRBJ2-5; possible D gene TRBD2, 6 bases. The ends were cut back, 6 bases at V and 4 bases at J, with 15 bases in the middle. The germline CDR1 and CDR2 sequences are MNHEY and SMNVEV (reference sequence). CDR3 length: 14 residues. DNA for the CDR3: TGTGCCAGCAGAACAAGGAGGGATGGAGAGACCCAGTACTTC. Its translation is CASRTRRDGETQYF.

The chain combines TRBV12-3 or TRBV12-4 with TRBJ1-2, with TRBD1 matching over 10 bases. Trimming took 5 bases from V and 7 from J; bases not matched to a gene: 4. This CDR3 comprises 13 residues. CDR3 coding DNA: TGTGCCAGCAGTATATGGACAGGGGGTGGCTACACCTTC. As protein: CASSIWTGGGYTF.

V usage is TRBV5-1 and J usage is TRBJ1-2; 7 nucleotides match TRBD1. The CDR3 sequence is 14 residues long. CDR1 is SGHRS, CDR2 YFSETQ, per germline. With V trimmed by 4 bases and J by 7 bases, 10 bases remained unmatched. CDR3 sequence reads: CASSQLDRVAGYTF. CDR3 coding DNA: TGCGCCAGCAGCCAATTAGACAGGGTGGCTGGCTACACCTTC.

The chain's CDR3 is CASSPGQLNTEAFF. In DNA form, the CDR3 reads TGTGCCAGCAGCCCGGGACAGTTGAACACTGAAGCTTTCTTT. The chain has TRBV7-9 and TRBJ1-1, with TRBD1 matching over 7 bases. The CDR3 runs to 14 residues. Germline V gives CDR1 SEHNR, CDR2 FQNEAQ (reference sequence). The trim removed 5 bases at V and 0 bases at J, leaving 3 bases unmatched.

This clone is a singleton in its sample. The chain is built from TRBV7-2 and TRBJ1-3, with D perhaps TRBD1 (6 bases). With 1 base removed from V and 4 bases from J, the gap between germline ends came to 20 bases. CDR3 size: 18 residues. CDR1 is SGHTA and CDR2 is FQGNSA in the germline V gene. The CDR3 here is CASSLVETGIGAGNTIYF. The CDR3 nucleotides are TGTGCCAGCAGCTTAGTGGAGACAGGCATAGGCGCGGGAAACACCATATATTTT.

This chain joins TRBV19 and TRBJ1-1; 10 positions agree with TRBD1. V was clipped by 5 bases and J by 3 bases; unmatched bases: 0. This CDR3 contains 13 residues. Germline CDR1 LNHDA, CDR2 SQIVND (reference sequence). The chain's CDR3 is CASSGTGDTEAFF. In nucleotides, the CDR3 is TGTGCCAGTAGTGGGACAGGGGACACTGAAGCTTTCTTT.

V usage is TRBV10-3 and J usage is TRBJ2-1, with TRBD2 matching over 13 bases. Trimming cost V 6 bases and J 8 bases; bases outside gene matches: 4. Germline V gene data show CDR1 as ENHRY and CDR2 as SYGVKD. This CDR3 has 14 amino acids. The CDR3 DNA is TGTGCCATCAGAACTAGCGGGGGGGCGTATGAGCAGTTCTTC. Protein: CAIRTSGGAYEQFF.

The chain has TRBV18 and TRBJ1-1, with D possibly matching TRBD1 (5 bases). V lost 2 bases to trimming and J lost 4 bases, with 14 bases between them. Germline V gives CDR1 KGHSH, CDR2 LQKENI. The CDR3 length is 15 residues. The CDR3 DNA is TGTGCCAGCTCACCAGGGGGGGGATGGGGCACTGAAGCTTTCTTT. It specifies CASSPGGGWGTEAFF.

The sample holds a few counts of this clone. The V gene is TRBV29-1, the J gene TRBJ2-5; 10 bases line up with TRBD1. Germline CDR1 reads SQVTM; CDR2 reads ANQGSEA. The CDR3 is 16 residues long. J was trimmed by 4 bases and V by 5 bases; bases with no gene match: 13. CDR3 DNA sequence: TGCAGCGTTACGCTCCGGGACAGGGGATTGCGAGAGACCCAGTACTTC. Protein: CSVTLRDRGLRETQYF.

This chain's CDR3 is CASSVRQGPNEQYF. CDR3 in DNA: TGTGCCAGCAGCGTTCGACAGGGTCCCAACGAGCAGTACTTC. The chain has TRBV7-9 and TRBJ2-7, with 7 bases lining up with TRBD1. The CDR3 sequence is 14 residues long. Trimming at V came to 5 bases and at J to 5 bases, leaving 9 bases not matched to a gene. Germline assignment: CDR1 SEHNR and CDR2 FQNEAQ (reference sequence).

Only one count was recorded for this clone. V and J are TRBV12-5 and TRBJ2-3, with 13 bases aligning to TRBD2. CDR1 and CDR2 (germline): LGHNT, FRNRAP. Unmatched junction bases numbered 5, after V lost 2 bases and J lost 3 bases. The CDR3 contains 17 residues. The CDR3 coding sequence is TGTGCTAGTGGTTTGCCGACTAGCGGGGGGACAACAGATACGCAGTATTTT. It translates to CASGLPTSGGTTDTQYF. Full variable domain (remainder filled in from reference TRBV12-5 and TRBJ2-3): DARVTQTPRHKVTEMGQEVTMRCQPILGHNTVFWYRQTMMQGLELLAYFRNRAPLDDSGMPKDRFSAEMPDATLATLKIQPSEPRDSAVYFCASGLPTSGGTTDTQYFGPGTRLTVL.